These 28 T cell receptor beta chains were all obtained from the same sample, sequenced in a study of cytomegalovirus exposure and HLA in healthy donors. The data were produced by immunoSEQ multiplex PCR, yet TCRdb's version contains in-frame clones alone and is incomplete. The sample contains 150,000 to 200,000 clones, about 88% of which appear only once. The sequenced sample was PBMCs. The receptors were sampled from a woman between 18 and 29 years old in good health and CMV-seronegative.

The genes are TRBV5-8 and TRBJ2-1, with 8 bases matching TRBD1. Germline V gene lookup returns CDR1 SGHTS and CDR2 YDEGEE. The V segment lost 2 bases and the J segment 7 bases; nucleotides outside the gene matches: 8. This CDR3 region has 15 residues. This CDR3 is CASSFRDRRRNEQFF. CDR3 coding DNA: TGTGCCAGCAGCTTCCGGGACAGGAGGAGGAATGAGCAGTTCTTC.

This chain joins TRBV5-4 and TRBJ2-5, with a possible D match to TRBD2 (5 bases). CDR3 length: 15 residues. Trimming pared 0 bases from V and 3 bases from J, leaving 12 bases between. Germline values: CDR1 SGHNT, CDR2 YYREEE (reference sequence). CDR3 sequence: CASSLDGNPEETQYF. CDR3 DNA sequence: TGTGCCAGCAGCTTGGACGGGAATCCCGAAGAGACCCAGTACTTC.

The chain combines TRBV12-5 with TRBJ2-3; tentatively, D is TRBD1 (7 bases). There are 16 residues in the CDR3. V was shortened by 0 bases and J by 4 bases, with 14 bases between the two germline ends. In germline, CDR1 is LGHNT, CDR2 FRNRAP. The CDR3 loop is CASGLVVVRGADTQYF. CDR3 in DNA: TGTGCTAGTGGTTTGGTAGTCGTCAGGGGGGCAGATACGCAGTATTTT.

V usage is TRBV7-9 and J usage is TRBJ1-1; tentative D call: TRBD1 (6 bases). V lost 5 bases to trimming and J lost 7 bases, with 11 bases between them. The CDR3 is made up of 12 amino acids. Germline CDR1 reads SEHNR; CDR2 reads FQNEAQ (reference sequence). CDR3 bases: TGTGCCAGCAGCCTCGGACAGCTTGAAGCTTTCTTT. Translated: CASSLGQLEAFF.

The chain recombines TRBV7-8 with TRBJ2-3; 8 bases line up with TRBD2. CDR1 and CDR2 (germline): SGHVS, FQNEAQ. V trimming: 5 bases; J trimming: 0 bases; junction bases outside the gene matches: 4. The CDR3 runs 15 residues. CDR3 region: CASSPRGGSTDTQYF. DNA of the CDR3: TGTGCCAGCAGCCCTCGGGGGGGCAGCACAGATACGCAGTATTTT.

V usage is TRBV7-2 and J usage is TRBJ1-1; D is undetermined. The germline V and J ends were trimmed by 5 bases and 0 bases, with 13 bases remaining between them. Germline V gene sequence: CDR1 SGHTA, CDR2 FQGNSA. The CDR3 is 15 amino acids. The chain's CDR3 is CASSPPPGVNTEAFF. The CDR3 DNA is TGTGCCAGCAGCCCACCCCCGGGTGTGAACACTGAAGCTTTCTTT.

V and J are TRBV7-2 and TRBJ2-7; 7 bases map to TRBD2. The CDR3 loop spans 15 amino acids. CDR1 and CDR2 from the germline V gene are SGHTA and FQGNSA. The J segment lost 0 bases and the V segment lost 3 bases, leaving 5 bases of the junction unmatched. The CDR3 region is CASSFGTTRSYEQYF. The DNA for the CDR3 is TGTGCCAGCAGCTTTGGGACTACTCGCTCCTACGAGCAGTACTTC. Based on the CDR3 plus reference TRBV7-2 and TRBJ2-7, the full variable domain is GAGVSQSPSNKVTEKGKDVELRCDPISGHTALYWYRQSLGQGLEFLIYFQGNSAPDKSGLPSDRFSAERTGGSVSTLTIQRTQQEDSAVYLCASSFGTTRSYEQYFGPGTRLTVT.

This chain joins TRBV10-1 and TRBJ2-7; 7 bases match TRBD2. After removal of 0 bases from V and 1 base from J, the junction contained 9 bases not matched to a gene. CDR1 and CDR2 from the germline V gene are WNHNN and SYGVQD (reference sequence). The CDR3 is 17 amino acids. As DNA, the CDR3 is TGCGCCAGCAGTGAGTCTCGGGGAGGGTATGGATCCTACGAGCAGTACTTC. It is translated as CASSESRGGYGSYEQYF.

CDR3 nucleotides: TGCGCCAGCCGCTCGGGGGGACAGGGCTACGAGCAGTACTTC. Translating gives CASRSGGQGYEQYF. The chain recombines TRBV5-1 with TRBJ2-7; TRBD1 matches 9 bases. CDR1 is SGHRS, CDR2 YFSETQ, per germline. With V trimmed by 7 bases and J by 3 bases, 8 bases remained unmatched. This CDR3 region has 14 residues.

The chain joins TRBV19 to TRBJ2-3; 7 positions agree with TRBD1. The CDR3 covers 13 residues. The trim removed 6 bases at V and 1 base at J, leaving 1 base unmatched. CDR1 is LNHDA, CDR2 SQIVND, per germline (reference sequence). CDR3 bases: TGTGCCAGTAGAACAGGGGGCACAGATACGCAGTATTTT. Amino acid sequence: CASRTGGTDTQYF. Drawing the rest from reference TRBV19 and TRBJ2-3, the complete variable domain is DGGITQSPKYLFRKEGQNVTLSCEQNLNHDAMYWYRQDPGQGLRLIYYSQIVNDFQKGDIAEGYSVSREKKESFPLTVTSAQKNPTAFYLCASRTGGTDTQYFGPGTRLTVL.

The rearrangement joins TRBV27 to TRBJ2-7; the match to TRBD1 covers 7 bases. With 4 bases clipped from V and 4 bases from J, the junction kept 7 bases outside the gene matches. The germline V gene encodes CDR1 MNHEY and CDR2 SMNVEV (reference sequence). The CDR3 runs to 14 residues. The CDR3 DNA is TGTGCCAGCAGTTGGAAGGGGGCCGTTTACGAGCAGTACTTC. Its translation is CASSWKGAVYEQYF.

The chain recombines TRBV6-1 with TRBJ1-2; D is uncertain. Trimming removed 0 bases from V and 5 bases from J, with 7 bases in between. This CDR3 comprises 13 residues. Germline lookup yields CDR1 MNHNS and CDR2 SASEGT. This chain's CDR3 is CASSEAGVYGYTF. In nucleotides, the CDR3 is TGTGCCAGCAGTGAAGCTGGAGTATATGGCTACACCTTC.

V and J are TRBV5-1 and TRBJ1-1; D possibly corresponds to TRBD1 (5 bases). The CDR3 is 13 amino acids. CDR1 is SGHRS, CDR2 YFSETQ, per germline. The ends were cut back, 4 bases at V and 8 bases at J, with 15 bases in the middle. The CDR3: CASSPGGSGEAFF. For the CDR3, the DNA is TGCGCCAGCAGCCCCGGGGGATCAGGGGAAGCTTTCTTT.

The rearrangement uses TRBV29-1 and TRBJ2-3; no clear D gene. With 0 bases removed from V and 6 bases from J, the gap between germline ends came to 7 bases. Germline V gene lookup returns CDR1 SQVTM and CDR2 ANQGSEA. CDR3 length: 12 residues. CDR3 DNA: TGCAGCGTTGAAGAACCCCGGGATACGCAGTATTTT. This gives the protein CSVEEPRDTQYF.

The gene calls are TRBV5-6 and TRBJ1-1, with 8 bases matching TRBD1. Germline V lookup: CDR1 SGHDT, CDR2 YYEEEE. J lost 4 bases, V lost 0 bases, and 8 bases had no gene match. The CDR3 runs 16 residues. Written as DNA, the CDR3 is TGTGCCAGCAGCTTGGGGACAGGGCTGAGGGGCACTGAAGCTTTCTTT. This gives the protein CASSLGTGLRGTEAFF.

V gene TRBV7-6 combines with J gene TRBJ2-3, with 7 positions matching TRBD1. The CDR3 extends over 13 amino acids. Germline CDR1 reads SGHVS; CDR2 reads FNYEAQ. V trimming: 5 bases; J trimming: 9 bases; junction bases outside the gene matches: 8. The CDR3 sequence: CASSIDRVGTQYF. The CDR3 nucleotides are TGTGCCAGCAGCATTGACAGGGTAGGGACGCAGTATTTT.

This chain links TRBV27 with TRBJ2-6, with TRBD1 as a possible D gene (6 bases). CDR1 and CDR2 (germline): MNHEY, SMNVEV (reference sequence). CDR3 length equals 16 residues. Trimming cost V 6 bases and J 4 bases, with 16 bases left between them. The CDR3 nucleotides are TGTGCCAGCAGCCTCCAGGGGCGAGGAGGGGCCAACGTCCTGACTTTC. Translating it yields CASSLQGRGGANVLTF.

The CDR3 DNA follows: TGTGCCAGCAGTAGGACAGTCCAAGAGACCCAGTACTTC. It encodes CASSRTVQETQYF. V usage is TRBV6-4 and J usage is TRBJ2-5, with a possible D match to TRBD1 (6 bases). Germline CDR1 reads MRHNA; CDR2 reads SNTAGT. CDR3 length: 13 residues. Trimming removed 5 bases at V and 1 base at J, with 8 bases between.

The J gene is TRBJ1-1, the V gene TRBV6-1; 8 bases fit TRBD1. The CDR3 has 15 amino acids. The V and J ends lost 1 base and 5 bases, in that order; junction bases with no gene match: 6. Germline V gene sequence: CDR1 MNHNS, CDR2 SASEGT. Written as DNA, the CDR3 is TGTGCCAGCAGTGAAGTGACAGGGGTGTGGACTGAAGCTTTCTTT. This codes for CASSEVTGVWTEAFF.

The chain carries TRBV29-1 and TRBJ2-2; tentatively, D is TRBD1 (5 bases). Trimming pared 6 bases from V and 0 bases from J, leaving 17 bases between. Germline V gives CDR1 SQVTM, CDR2 ANQGSEA. The CDR3 loop spans 16 amino acids. The DNA of the CDR3 is TGCAGCGTCTCCCCAGGGCAAGGACCGAACACCGGGGAGCTGTTTTTT. This codes for CSVSPGQGPNTGELFF.

V is TRBV7-2 and J is TRBJ2-7; TRBD2 matches 8 bases. V gave up 1 base and J gave up 0 bases; unmatched junction bases: 5. CDR1 and CDR2 from the germline V gene are SGHTA and FQGNSA. The CDR3 is 16 residues long. The CDR3 is CASSLDVAGLSYEQYF. The DNA of the CDR3 is TGTGCCAGCAGCTTAGACGTAGCGGGACTCTCCTACGAGCAGTACTTC.

The chain joins TRBV19 to TRBJ2-6; D uncertain. Trimming took 1 base from V and 4 from J, leaving 8 bases between them. CDR1 LNHDA and CDR2 SQIVND come from the germline V gene (reference sequence). The CDR3 covers 15 residues. In DNA form, the CDR3 reads TGTGCCAGTAGTATAGCCGAGAGCGGGGCCAACGTCCTGACTTTC. This codes for CASSIAESGANVLTF.

This clone was seen only a few times. This chain links TRBV5-3 with TRBJ1-1; D is ambiguous. TRBV5-3 is placed among ORFs of uncertain function. V was shortened by 3 bases and J by 5 bases, with 17 bases between the two germline ends. The CDR3 totals 15 residues. Written as DNA, the CDR3 is TGTGCCAGAAGCTCGGTTACGGGGTCCGGGACTGAAGCTTTCTTT. Translation: CARSSVTGSGTEAFF.

V usage is TRBV4-3 and J usage is TRBJ1-3; D may be TRBD1 (5 bases). The CDR3 extends over 15 amino acids. Per the germline V gene, CDR1 is LGHNA and CDR2 is YSLEER. The V end was cut by 1 base, the J end by 4 bases, with 11 bases between. This CDR3 is CASSQVGAAGNTIYF. In DNA, the CDR3 is TGCGCCAGCAGCCAAGTAGGGGCGGCAGGAAACACCATATATTTT.

The V gene is TRBV7-8, the J gene TRBJ1-5; the match to TRBD1 covers 7 bases. This CDR3 has 13 residues. The V and J ends lost 2 bases and 5 bases, in that order; junction bases with no gene match: 0. From germline, CDR1 is SGHVS and CDR2 FQNEAQ. In nucleotides, the CDR3 is TGTGCCAGCAGCTTACAGGGGGATCAGCCCCAGCATTTT. Residues: CASSLQGDQPQHF.

The chain joins TRBV29-1 to TRBJ1-1; weak D call: TRBD1 (5 bases). With 7 bases removed from V and 1 base from J, the gap between germline ends came to 13 bases. CDR1 and CDR2 from the germline V gene are SQVTM and ANQGSEA. The CDR3 has 13 amino acids. CDR3 in amino acids: CSARGDTNTEAFF. The DNA of the CDR3 is TGCAGCGCGCGGGGGGATACGAACACTGAAGCTTTCTTT.

This clone was counted a single time. This sequence joins TRBV19 and TRBJ2-7; tentative D call: TRBD1 (5 bases). The CDR3 loop spans 14 amino acids. Trimming removed 6 bases at V and 2 bases at J, with 14 bases between. Looked up from germline, CDR1 is LNHDA and CDR2 is SQIVND (reference sequence). CDR3: CASSSSRVPYEQYF. For the CDR3, the DNA is TGTGCCAGTAGCTCATCCAGGGTCCCCTACGAGCAGTACTTC.

The table lists this clone with a few counts. This chain connects TRBV6-5 to TRBJ1-2; D gene unclear. Trimming left V 9 bases short and J 2 bases short, with 10 bases between. The CDR3 is 12 amino acids. CDR1 is MNHEY and CDR2 is SVGAGI in the germline V gene. CDR3 residues: CASYRVNYGYTF. In DNA, the CDR3 is TGTGCCAGTTACCGGGTCAACTATGGCTACACCTTC.